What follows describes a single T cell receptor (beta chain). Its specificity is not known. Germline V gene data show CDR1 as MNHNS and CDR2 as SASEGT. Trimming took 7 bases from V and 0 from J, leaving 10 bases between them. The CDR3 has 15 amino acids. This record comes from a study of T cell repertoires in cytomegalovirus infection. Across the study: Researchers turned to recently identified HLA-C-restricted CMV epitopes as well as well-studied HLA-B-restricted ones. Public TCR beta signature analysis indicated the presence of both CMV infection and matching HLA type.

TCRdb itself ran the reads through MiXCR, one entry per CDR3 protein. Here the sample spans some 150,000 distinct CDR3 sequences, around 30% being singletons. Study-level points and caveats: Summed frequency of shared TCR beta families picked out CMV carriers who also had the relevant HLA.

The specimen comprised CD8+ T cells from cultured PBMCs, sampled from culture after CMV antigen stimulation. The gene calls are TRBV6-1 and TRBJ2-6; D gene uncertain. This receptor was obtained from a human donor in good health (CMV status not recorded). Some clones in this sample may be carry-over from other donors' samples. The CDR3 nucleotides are TGTGCCAGCACCCCCGTGGTCTCTGGGGCCAACGTCCTGACTTTC. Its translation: CASTPVVSGANVLTF.